A selection of T cell receptor beta chains follows, all from one sample in a study of T cells after posttransplantation cyclophosphamide. The assay was immunoSEQ multiplex PCR, and TCRdb's table has in-frame clones only and misses some. In the table there are 45,000 to 65,000 clones, 70% to 90% of which are singletons. Sequenced input: PBMCs. The receptors originated from a man aged 30-40 years with a blood cancer, CMV-positive, and with a related stem cell donor. The CDR3 runs from the conserved cysteine through the conserved F or W. D genes are given only for firm matches. Clone size is shown for a subset of rows, as once, few, many or a class of expanded clone.

v_gene: TRBV6-5
j_gene: TRBJ2-7
abundance: NA
d_gene: TRBD1
CDR3aa: CASLPLRGLSEQYF
CDR3nt: TGTGCCAGCCTCCCGCTGAGGGGGCTCTCCGAGCAGTACTTC

v_gene: TRBV28
j_gene: TRBJ2-5
abundance: once
d_gene: TRBD2
CDR3aa: CASSFSGSGETQYF
CDR3nt: TGTGCCAGCAGTTTCAGCGGGAGTGGAGAGACCCAGTACTTC

v_gene: TRBV7-6
j_gene: TRBJ2-2
abundance: NA
d_gene: TRBD2
CDR3aa: CASSLVAGEDTGELFF
CDR3nt: TGTGCCAGCAGCTTAGTGGCGGGAGAGGACACCGGGGAGCTGTTTTTT

v_gene: TRBV7-2
j_gene: TRBJ2-1
abundance: NA
d_gene: TRBD2
CDR3aa: CASSLARKREGEQFF
CDR3nt: TGTGCCAGCAGCTTAGCGCGAAAGCGGGAAGGGGAGCAGTTCTTC

v_gene: TRBV9
j_gene: TRBJ2-1
abundance: NA
d_gene: NA
CDR3aa: CASSVIGSYSYNEQFF
CDR3nt: TGTGCCAGCAGCGTCATCGGGAGTTACTCCTACAATGAGCAGTTCTTC

v_gene: TRBV5-6
j_gene: TRBJ2-2
abundance: medium-sized
d_gene: NA
CDR3aa: CASSLAEGGGTGELFF
CDR3nt: TGTGCCAGCAGCTTGGCAGAGGGAGGAGGCACCGGGGAGCTGTTTTTT

v_gene: TRBV9
j_gene: TRBJ1-3
abundance: NA
d_gene: NA
CDR3aa: CASSLNEFQGSGNTIYF
CDR3nt: TGTGCCAGCAGCCTGAATGAATTCCAGGGATCGGGAAACACCATATATTTT

v_gene: TRBV5-5
j_gene: TRBJ1-2
abundance: NA
d_gene: NA
CDR3aa: CASSSWTDPYGYTF
CDR3nt: TGTGCCAGCAGCTCTTGGACAGACCCTTATGGCTACACCTTC

v_gene: TRBV28
j_gene: TRBJ2-3
abundance: NA
d_gene: NA
CDR3aa: CASTQVGFRTDTQYF
CDR3nt: TGTGCCAGCACCCAAGTCGGGTTTCGCACAGATACGCAGTATTTT

v_gene: TRBV29-1
j_gene: TRBJ2-3
abundance: NA
d_gene: TRBD1
CDR3aa: CSVLGTGNTDTQYF
CDR3nt: TGCAGCGTCCTTGGGACAGGGAATACAGATACGCAGTATTTT

v_gene: TRBV29-1
j_gene: TRBJ2-1
abundance: NA
d_gene: NA
CDR3aa: CSAEYNEQFF
CDR3nt: TGCAGCGCCGAGTACAATGAGCAGTTCTTC

v_gene: TRBV30
j_gene: TRBJ2-2
abundance: NA
d_gene: NA
CDR3aa: CAWSTEINTGELFF
CDR3nt: TGTGCCTGGAGTACAGAAATAAACACCGGGGAGCTGTTTTTT

v_gene: TRBV5-5
j_gene: TRBJ1-2
abundance: NA
d_gene: TRBD1
CDR3aa: CASSFWDREVGGYTF
CDR3nt: TGTGCCAGCAGCTTTTGGGACAGGGAGGTAGGCGGCTACACCTTC

v_gene: TRBV9
j_gene: TRBJ2-3
abundance: once
d_gene: TRBD1
CDR3aa: CASSVGQGASDTQYF
CDR3nt: TGTGCCAGCAGCGTCGGACAGGGGGCGTCAGATACGCAGTATTTT

v_gene: TRBV18
j_gene: TRBJ2-5
abundance: once
d_gene: TRBD2
CDR3aa: CASSPPAGEETQYF
CDR3nt: TGTGCCAGCTCACCACCCGCGGGGGAAGAGACCCAGTACTTC

v_gene: TRBV6-5
j_gene: TRBJ2-3
abundance: NA
d_gene: TRBD2
CDR3aa: CASSFTSGRTTDTQYF
CDR3nt: TGTGCCAGCAGTTTCACTAGCGGGAGGACCACAGATACGCAGTATTTT

v_gene: TRBV7-9
j_gene: TRBJ2-7
abundance: NA
d_gene: TRBD2
CDR3aa: CASSLAKGSSGRTYEQYF
CDR3nt: TGTGCCAGCAGCTTAGCAAAAGGTTCTAGCGGGAGGACCTACGAGCAGTACTTC

v_gene: TRBV7-9
j_gene: TRBJ2-1
abundance: NA
d_gene: TRBD2
CDR3aa: CASSPEVGGPGNEQFF
CDR3nt: TGTGCCAGCAGCCCCGAGGTGGGAGGGCCGGGCAATGAGCAGTTCTTC

v_gene: TRBV5-1
j_gene: TRBJ2-7
abundance: NA
d_gene: NA
CDR3aa: CASSLDTSSVYEQYF
CDR3nt: TGCGCCAGCAGCCTTGACACCAGTTCCGTCTACGAGCAGTACTTC

v_gene: TRBV19
j_gene: TRBJ2-7
abundance: NA
d_gene: NA
CDR3aa: CATDRRSYEQYF
CDR3nt: TGTGCCACCGACAGGAGATCCTACGAGCAGTACTTC

v_gene: TRBV5-1
j_gene: TRBJ2-3
abundance: NA
d_gene: TRBD2
CDR3aa: CASSLGPTTSGRAHTSTDTQYF
CDR3nt: TGCGCCAGCAGCTTGGGTCCTACCACTAGCGGGAGGGCCCATACTAGCACAGATACGCAGTATTTT

v_gene: TRBV11-3
j_gene: TRBJ2-1
abundance: NA
d_gene: TRBD2
CDR3aa: CASSYRTSGGNEQFF
CDR3nt: TGTGCCAGCAGCTATCGGACTAGCGGGGGCAATGAGCAGTTCTTC

v_gene: TRBV4-3
j_gene: TRBJ2-7
abundance: NA
d_gene: TRBD1
CDR3aa: CASSHLFSRDRDLTPYEQYF
CDR3nt: TGCGCCAGCAGCCATCTTTTCTCCAGGGACAGGGACTTGACCCCCTACGAGCAGTACTTC

v_gene: TRBV5-6
j_gene: TRBJ2-2
abundance: NA
d_gene: NA
CDR3aa: CASRPQGAWTGELFF
CDR3nt: TGTGCCAGCAGGCCACAGGGCGCGTGGACCGGGGAGCTGTTTTTT

v_gene: TRBV7-6
j_gene: TRBJ2-1
abundance: few
d_gene: TRBD2
CDR3aa: CASSLGLADEQFF
CDR3nt: TGTGCCAGCAGCTTGGGGCTAGCGGATGAGCAGTTCTTC

v_gene: TRBV5-1
j_gene: TRBJ2-7
abundance: NA
d_gene: TRBD2
CDR3aa: CASSLATSVSYEQYF
CDR3nt: TGCGCCAGCAGCTTGGCAACTAGCGTTTCCTACGAGCAGTACTTC

v_gene: TRBV28
j_gene: TRBJ1-4
abundance: NA
d_gene: TRBD1
CDR3aa: CASSPGQGYEKLFF
CDR3nt: TGTGCCAGCAGCCCGGGACAGGGGTATGAAAAACTGTTTTTT

v_gene: TRBV7-3
j_gene: TRBJ1-2
abundance: few
d_gene: NA
CDR3aa: CASSLTIEGSYGYTF
CDR3nt: TGTGCCAGCAGCTTAACCATAGAGGGATCTTATGGCTACACCTTC

v_gene: TRBV7-7
j_gene: TRBJ2-1
abundance: NA
d_gene: TRBD1
CDR3aa: CASSLVAGGGNEQFF
CDR3nt: TGTGCTAGCAGCTTAGTGGCAGGGGGCGGGAATGAGCAGTTCTTC

v_gene: TRBV7-9
j_gene: TRBJ2-3
abundance: once
d_gene: NA
CDR3aa: CASSLERDIVTDTQYF
CDR3nt: TGTGCCAGCAGCTTAGAACGGGACATTGTCACAGATACGCAGTATTTT

v_gene: TRBV19
j_gene: TRBJ2-1
abundance: NA
d_gene: TRBD2
CDR3aa: CASSKPGLPYNEQFF
CDR3nt: TGTGCCAGTAGTAAGCCGGGACTACCTTACAATGAGCAGTTCTTC

v_gene: TRBV7-2
j_gene: TRBJ2-2
abundance: NA
d_gene: NA
CDR3aa: CASSLAWTPSSGELFF
CDR3nt: TGTGCCAGCAGCTTAGCTTGGACACCTTCATCCGGGGAGCTGTTTTTT

v_gene: TRBV28
j_gene: TRBJ2-2
abundance: medium-sized
d_gene: TRBD1
CDR3aa: CASSSQRTGFNTGELFF
CDR3nt: TGTGCCAGCAGTTCCCAAAGGACAGGGTTTAACACCGGGGAGCTGTTTTTT

v_gene: TRBV7-2
j_gene: TRBJ2-7
abundance: NA
d_gene: TRBD1
CDR3aa: CASSLRQGDYEQYF
CDR3nt: TGTGCCAGCAGCTTAAGACAGGGAGACTACGAGCAGTACTTC

v_gene: TRBV5-8
j_gene: TRBJ2-7
abundance: NA
d_gene: TRBD2
CDR3aa: CASSGRLAPSGQYF
CDR3nt: TGTGCCAGCAGCGGTCGACTAGCCCCATCTGGGCAGTACTTC

v_gene: TRBV28
j_gene: TRBJ1-1
abundance: NA
d_gene: NA
CDR3aa: CASEQMNTEAFF
CDR3nt: TGTGCCAGCGAACAAATGAACACTGAAGCTTTCTTT

v_gene: TRBV6-5
j_gene: TRBJ1-2
abundance: NA
d_gene: TRBD1
CDR3aa: CASSYSTGTGMGYTF
CDR3nt: TGTGCCAGCAGTTACTCAACCGGGACAGGGATGGGCTACACCTTC

v_gene: TRBV5-1
j_gene: TRBJ2-4
abundance: NA
d_gene: NA
CDR3aa: CASTQNPGLAKNIQYF
CDR3nt: TGCGCCAGCACTCAGAATCCAGGACTTGCCAAAAACATTCAGTACTTC

v_gene: TRBV27
j_gene: TRBJ2-1
abundance: NA
d_gene: TRBD2
CDR3aa: CASSLYWLAGDNEQFF
CDR3nt: TGTGCCAGCAGTTTATATTGGCTAGCGGGAGACAATGAGCAGTTCTTC

v_gene: TRBV2
j_gene: TRBJ2-3
abundance: few
d_gene: TRBD1
CDR3aa: CATGRTGTDTQYF
CDR3nt: TGTGCCACCGGCCGGACAGGGACAGATACGCAGTATTTT

v_gene: TRBV18
j_gene: TRBJ2-3
abundance: NA
d_gene: TRBD1
CDR3aa: CASSPPGGIPKRTDTQYF
CDR3nt: TGTGCCAGCTCACCCCCAGGGGGAATACCTAAAAGAACAGATACGCAGTATTTT

v_gene: TRBV18
j_gene: TRBJ2-7
abundance: NA
d_gene: NA
CDR3aa: CASSPKQGLGGDEQYF
CDR3nt: TGTGCCAGCTCACCCAAACAGGGTTTGGGCGGCGACGAGCAGTACTTC

v_gene: TRBV6-1
j_gene: TRBJ2-2
abundance: NA
d_gene: TRBD2
CDR3aa: CASSEERLAASNTGELFF
CDR3nt: TGTGCCAGCAGTGAAGAAAGGCTAGCGGCATCGAACACCGGGGAGCTGTTTTTT

v_gene: TRBV7-8
j_gene: TRBJ2-7
abundance: once
d_gene: NA
CDR3aa: CASSSGPYEQYF
CDR3nt: TGTGCCAGCAGCTCTGGGCCTTACGAGCAGTACTTC

v_gene: TRBV27
j_gene: TRBJ2-1
abundance: NA
d_gene: NA
CDR3aa: CASSFIPYNEQFF
CDR3nt: TGTGCCAGCAGTTTTATCCCTTACAATGAGCAGTTCTTC

v_gene: TRBV7-9
j_gene: TRBJ2-2
abundance: few
d_gene: NA
CDR3aa: CASSSEGGWLFF
CDR3nt: TGTGCCAGCAGCTCTGAGGGAGGTTGGCTGTTTTTT

v_gene: TRBV27
j_gene: TRBJ1-4
abundance: once
d_gene: TRBD1
CDR3aa: CASSPGGTVKLFF
CDR3nt: TGTGCCAGCAGTCCAGGGGGTACCGTAAAACTGTTTTTT

v_gene: TRBV7-2
j_gene: TRBJ2-7
abundance: NA
d_gene: NA
CDR3aa: CASSSGDRAREQYF
CDR3nt: TGTGCCAGCAGCTCGGGAGACAGGGCGCGCGAGCAGTACTTC

v_gene: TRBV13
j_gene: TRBJ2-7
abundance: NA
d_gene: NA
CDR3aa: CASSLGQTSEQYF
CDR3nt: TGTGCCAGCAGCTTAGGACAGACGTCCGAGCAGTACTTC

v_gene: TRBV30
j_gene: TRBJ1-1
abundance: NA
d_gene: NA
CDR3aa: CAWSRGLNTEAFF
CDR3nt: TGTGCCTGGAGTAGAGGGCTGAACACTGAAGCTTTCTTT

v_gene: TRBV6-5
j_gene: TRBJ2-3
abundance: NA
d_gene: NA
CDR3aa: CASSRPGVTDTQYF
CDR3nt: TGTGCCAGCAGTCGACCGGGGGTCACAGATACGCAGTATTTT

v_gene: TRBV7-2
j_gene: TRBJ1-5
abundance: NA
d_gene: NA
CDR3aa: CASSLVSSNQPQHF
CDR3nt: TGTGCCAGCAGCTTAGTCAGTAGCAATCAGCCCCAGCATTTT

v_gene: TRBV19
j_gene: TRBJ2-5
abundance: NA
d_gene: NA
CDR3aa: CASSIGSNYEETQYF
CDR3nt: TGTGCCAGTAGTATCGGGTCTAATTACGAAGAGACCCAGTACTTC

v_gene: TRBV27
j_gene: TRBJ2-5
abundance: NA
d_gene: NA
CDR3aa: CATRAGQETQYF
CDR3nt: TGTGCCACCCGAGCGGGTCAAGAGACCCAGTACTTC

v_gene: TRBV30
j_gene: TRBJ2-1
abundance: NA
d_gene: NA
CDR3aa: CAWSVTTTYNEQFF
CDR3nt: TGTGCCTGGAGTGTAACAACGACCTACAATGAGCAGTTCTTC

v_gene: TRBV13
j_gene: TRBJ2-7
abundance: NA
d_gene: NA
CDR3aa: CASSSIRDPFYEQYF
CDR3nt: TGTGCCAGCAGCTCAATTCGAGATCCTTTCTACGAGCAGTACTTC

v_gene: TRBV5-1
j_gene: TRBJ1-2
abundance: NA
d_gene: TRBD1
CDR3aa: CASSIGQGATYGYTF
CDR3nt: TGCGCCAGCAGCATTGGACAGGGGGCTACCTATGGCTACACCTTC